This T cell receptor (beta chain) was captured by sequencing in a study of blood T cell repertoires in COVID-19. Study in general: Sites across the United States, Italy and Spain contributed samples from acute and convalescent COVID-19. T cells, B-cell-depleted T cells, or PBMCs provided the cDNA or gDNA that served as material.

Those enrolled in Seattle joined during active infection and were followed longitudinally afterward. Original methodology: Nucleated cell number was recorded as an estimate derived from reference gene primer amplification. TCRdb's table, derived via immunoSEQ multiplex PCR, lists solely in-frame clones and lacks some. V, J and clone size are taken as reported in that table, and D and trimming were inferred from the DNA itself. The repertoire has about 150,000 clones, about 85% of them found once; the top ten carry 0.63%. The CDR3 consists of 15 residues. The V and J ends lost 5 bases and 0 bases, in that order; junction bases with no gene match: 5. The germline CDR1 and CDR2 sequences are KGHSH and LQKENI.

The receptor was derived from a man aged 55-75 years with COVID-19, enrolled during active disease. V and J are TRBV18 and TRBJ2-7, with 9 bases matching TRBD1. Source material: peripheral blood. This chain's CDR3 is CASSEPGQGSYEQYF. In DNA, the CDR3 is TGTGCCAGCTCAGAGCCGGGACAGGGCTCCTACGAGCAGTACTTC.